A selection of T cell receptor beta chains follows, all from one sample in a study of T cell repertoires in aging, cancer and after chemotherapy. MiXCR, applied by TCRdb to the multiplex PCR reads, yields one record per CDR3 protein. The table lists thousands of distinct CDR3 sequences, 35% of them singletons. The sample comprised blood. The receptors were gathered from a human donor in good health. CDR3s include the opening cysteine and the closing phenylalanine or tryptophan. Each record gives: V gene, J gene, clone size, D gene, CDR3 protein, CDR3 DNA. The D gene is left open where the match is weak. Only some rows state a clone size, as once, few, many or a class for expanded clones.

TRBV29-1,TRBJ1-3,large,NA,CSVAQDTIYF,TGCAGCGTCGCCCAAGACACCATATATTTT
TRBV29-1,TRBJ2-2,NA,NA,CSVPGVGRFF,TGCAGCGTCCCAGGGGTGGGGAGGTTTTTT
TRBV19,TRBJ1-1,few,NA,CASRVTGNMKGTEAFF,TGTGCCAGTAGGGTAACAGGTAACATGAAGGGCACTGAAGCTTTCTTT
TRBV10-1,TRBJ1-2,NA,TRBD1,CAISESKQGESGYTF,TGTGCCATCAGTGAGTCGAAACAGGGGGAGAGTGGCTACACCTTC
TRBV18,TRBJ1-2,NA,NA,CASSPGRLSGYTF,TGTGCCAGCTCACCCGGACGATTAAGTGGCTACACCTTC
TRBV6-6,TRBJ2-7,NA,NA,CASTSMGGGSKGEQYF,TGTGCCAGCACCTCCATGGGGGGCGGGAGTAAGGGTGAGCAGTACTTC
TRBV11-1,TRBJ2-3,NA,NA,CASSFGFTQYF,TGTGCCAGCAGCTTCGGTTTCACGCAGTATTTT
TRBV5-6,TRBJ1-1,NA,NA,CASSSRLSGAEAFF,TGTGCCAGCAGCTCGCGGCTGAGTGGGGCTGAAGCTTTCTTT
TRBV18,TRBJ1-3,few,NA,CASSPPAGAGGNTIYF,TGTGCCAGCTCACCCCCGGCAGGGGCGGGTGGAAACACCATATATTTT
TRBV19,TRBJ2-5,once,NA,CASSDPRGHEETQYF,TGTGCCAGTAGCGATCCCCGGGGGCATGAAGAGACCCAGTACTTC
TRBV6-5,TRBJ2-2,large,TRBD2,CAAGLGTSITGELFF,TGTGCCGCCGGGCTTGGGACTAGCATCACCGGGGAGCTGTTTTTT
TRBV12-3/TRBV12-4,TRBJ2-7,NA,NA,CASSFGPNEQYF,TGTGCCAGCAGTTTTGGTCCGAACGAGCAGTACTTC
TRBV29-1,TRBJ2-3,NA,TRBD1,CSAYSPGQGALSTDTQYF,TGCAGCGCTTACTCTCCGGGACAGGGGGCCCTTAGCACAGATACGCAGTATTTT
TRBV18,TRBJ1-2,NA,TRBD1,CASSPVPGQQSNYGYTF,TGTGCCAGCTCACCAGTTCCGGGACAGCAATCTAACTATGGCTACACCTTC
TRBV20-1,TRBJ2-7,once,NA,CSARDALATKAYEQYF,TGCAGTGCTAGAGATGCCCTAGCAACCAAAGCCTACGAGCAGTACTTC
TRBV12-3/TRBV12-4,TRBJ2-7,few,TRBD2,CASRGSSGSRYEQYF,TGTGCCAGCAGGGGCTCTAGCGGATCACGATACGAGCAGTACTTC
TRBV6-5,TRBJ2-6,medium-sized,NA,CASSYNRPGANVLTF,TGTGCCAGCAGTTACAATCGGCCTGGGGCCAACGTCCTGACTTTC
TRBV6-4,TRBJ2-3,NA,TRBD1,CASSRTGGTDTQYF,TGTGCCAGCAGTCGGACAGGGGGCACAGATACGCAGTATTTT
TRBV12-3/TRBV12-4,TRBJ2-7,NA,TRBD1,CASSSDRDRGLYEQYF,TGTGCCAGCAGTTCCGACCGGGACAGGGGGCTTTACGAGCAGTACTTC
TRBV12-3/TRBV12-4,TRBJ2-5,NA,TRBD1,CASSPGQGGQETQYF,TGTGCCAGCAGTCCAGGACAGGGGGGCCAAGAGACCCAGTACTTC
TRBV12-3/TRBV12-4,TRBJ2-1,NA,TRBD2,CASSSGTSGGRGYNEQFF,TGTGCCAGCAGTTCCGGGACTAGCGGGGGGAGGGGTTACAATGAGCAGTTCTTC
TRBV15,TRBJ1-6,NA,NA,CATSRDRGGSPLHF,TGTGCCACCAGCAGAGATCGGGGGGGTTCACCCCTCCACTTT
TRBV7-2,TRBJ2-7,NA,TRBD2,CASSVSGGVSYEQYF,TGTGCCAGCAGCGTTAGCGGGGGGGTATCCTACGAGCAGTACTTC
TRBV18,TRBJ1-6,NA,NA,CASSPLGSAGTFGSPLHF,TGTGCCAGCTCACCACTTGGCAGCGCAGGGACCTTTGGTTCACCCCTCCACTTT
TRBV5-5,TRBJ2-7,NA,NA,CASSWGLLGEEQYF,TGTGCCAGCAGCTGGGGACTCCTAGGGGAAGAGCAGTACTTC
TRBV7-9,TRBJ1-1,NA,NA,CASSLDPYSTEAFF,TGTGCCAGCAGCTTAGACCCCTATTCCACTGAAGCTTTCTTT
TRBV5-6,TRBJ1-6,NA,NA,CASSLDDRTTLHF,TGTGCCAGCAGCCTGGATGACAGGACGACCCTCCACTTT
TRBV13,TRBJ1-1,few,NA,CASSGPATGNTEAFF,TGTGCCAGCAGCGGCCCCGCGACAGGGAACACTGAAGCTTTCTTT
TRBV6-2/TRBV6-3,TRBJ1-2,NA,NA,CASTDTNYGYTF,TGTGCCAGCACGGACACTAACTATGGCTACACCTTC
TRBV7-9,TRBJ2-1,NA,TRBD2,CASSLTVAGGLYEQFF,TGTGCCAGCAGCTTAACCGTAGCGGGGGGGCTCTATGAGCAGTTCTTC
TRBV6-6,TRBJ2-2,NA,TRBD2,CASSTGLAGAGELFF,TGTGCCAGTAGCACCGGACTAGCGGGAGCCGGGGAGCTGTTTTTT